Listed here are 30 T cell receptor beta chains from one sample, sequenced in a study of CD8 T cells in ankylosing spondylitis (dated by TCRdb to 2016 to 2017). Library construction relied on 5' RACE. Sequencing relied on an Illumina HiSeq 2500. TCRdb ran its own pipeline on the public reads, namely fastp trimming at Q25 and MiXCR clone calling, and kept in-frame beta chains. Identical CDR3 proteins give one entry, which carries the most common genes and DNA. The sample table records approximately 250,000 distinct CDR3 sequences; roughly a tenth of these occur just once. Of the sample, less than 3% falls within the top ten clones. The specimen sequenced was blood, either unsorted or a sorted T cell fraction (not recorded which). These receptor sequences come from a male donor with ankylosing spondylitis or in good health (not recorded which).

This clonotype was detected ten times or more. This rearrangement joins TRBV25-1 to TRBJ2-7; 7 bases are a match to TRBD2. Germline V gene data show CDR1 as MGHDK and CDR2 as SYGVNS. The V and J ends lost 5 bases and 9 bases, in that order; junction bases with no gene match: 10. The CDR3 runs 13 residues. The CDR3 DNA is TGTGCCAGCAGTCGGGACTATTTAAGACGGCAGTACTTC. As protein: CASSRDYLRRQYF.

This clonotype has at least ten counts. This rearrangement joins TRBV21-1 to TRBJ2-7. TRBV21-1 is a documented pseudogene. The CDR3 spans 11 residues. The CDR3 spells CASSKGCEQYF. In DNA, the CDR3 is TGTGCCAGCAGCAAAGGGTGCGAGCAGTACTTC.

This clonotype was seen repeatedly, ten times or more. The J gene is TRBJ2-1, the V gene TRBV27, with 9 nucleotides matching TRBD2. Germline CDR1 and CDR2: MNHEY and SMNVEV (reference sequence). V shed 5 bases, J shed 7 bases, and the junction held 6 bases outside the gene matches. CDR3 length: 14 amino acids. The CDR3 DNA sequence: TGTGCCAGCAGTCGCGGGGGGGGGAGAAATGAGCAGTTCTTC. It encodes CASSRGGGRNEQFF.

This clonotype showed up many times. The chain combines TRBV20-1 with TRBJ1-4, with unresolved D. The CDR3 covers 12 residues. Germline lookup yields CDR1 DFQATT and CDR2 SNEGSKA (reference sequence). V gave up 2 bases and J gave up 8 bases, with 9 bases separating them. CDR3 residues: CSARRTQEKLFF. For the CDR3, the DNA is TGCAGTGCTAGAAGGACTCAGGAAAAACTGTTTTTT.

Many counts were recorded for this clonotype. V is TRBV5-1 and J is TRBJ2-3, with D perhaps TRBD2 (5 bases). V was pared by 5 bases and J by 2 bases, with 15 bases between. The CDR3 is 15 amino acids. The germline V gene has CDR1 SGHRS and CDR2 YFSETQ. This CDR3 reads CASRESEGYTDTQYF. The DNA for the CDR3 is TGCGCCAGCAGGGAGTCCGAGGGCTACACAGATACGCAGTATTTT. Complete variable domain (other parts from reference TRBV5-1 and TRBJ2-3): KAGVTQTPRYLIKTRGQQVTLSCSPISGHRSVSWYQQTPGQGLQFLFEYFSETQRNKGNFPGRFSGRQFSNSRSEMNVSTLELGDSALYLCASRESEGYTDTQYFGPGTRLTVL.

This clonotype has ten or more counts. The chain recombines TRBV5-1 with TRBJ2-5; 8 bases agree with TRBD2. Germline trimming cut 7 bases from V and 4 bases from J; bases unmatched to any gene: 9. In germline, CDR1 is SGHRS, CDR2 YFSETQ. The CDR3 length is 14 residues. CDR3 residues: CASGSGTSVETQYF. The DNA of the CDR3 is TGCGCCAGCGGATCCGGGACTAGTGTAGAGACCCAGTACTTC.

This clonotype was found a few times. The CDR3 DNA is TGTGCCAGCAGCTTAATTTCCGGGGGGGCGACCGGGGAGCTGTTTTTT. Translating it yields CASSLISGGATGELFF. The V gene is TRBV7-8, the J gene TRBJ2-2; 8 nucleotides match TRBD2. Germline loops: CDR1 SGHVS, CDR2 FQNEAQ. This CDR3 comprises 16 residues. Trimming at V came to 2 bases and at J to 5 bases, leaving 7 bases not matched to a gene.

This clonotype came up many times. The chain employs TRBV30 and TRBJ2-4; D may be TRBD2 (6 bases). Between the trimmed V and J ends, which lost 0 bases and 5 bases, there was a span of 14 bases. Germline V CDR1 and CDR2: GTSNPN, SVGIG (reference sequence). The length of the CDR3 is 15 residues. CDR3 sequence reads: CAWSVRAGSQNIQYF. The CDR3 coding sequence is TGTGCCTGGAGTGTACGCGCGGGAAGCCAAAACATTCAGTACTTC.

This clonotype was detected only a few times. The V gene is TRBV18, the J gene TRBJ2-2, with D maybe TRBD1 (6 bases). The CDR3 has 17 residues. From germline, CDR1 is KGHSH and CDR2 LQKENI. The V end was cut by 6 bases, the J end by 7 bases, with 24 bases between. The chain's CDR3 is CASSQRTDRPSGGELFF. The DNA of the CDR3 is TGTGCCAGCTCCCAGCGGACAGACCGCCCCAGTGGCGGGGAGCTGTTTTTT.

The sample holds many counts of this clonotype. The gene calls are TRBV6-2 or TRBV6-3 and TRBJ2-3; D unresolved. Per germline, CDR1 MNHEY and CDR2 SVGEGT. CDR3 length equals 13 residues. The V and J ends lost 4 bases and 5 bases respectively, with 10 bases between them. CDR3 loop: CASSSELRDTQYF. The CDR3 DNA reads TGTGCCAGCAGTTCGGAGCTTAGAGATACGCAGTATTTT.

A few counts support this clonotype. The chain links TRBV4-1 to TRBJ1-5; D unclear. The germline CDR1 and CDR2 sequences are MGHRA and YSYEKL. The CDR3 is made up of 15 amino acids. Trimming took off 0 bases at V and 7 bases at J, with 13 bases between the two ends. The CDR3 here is CASSQERADYQPQHF. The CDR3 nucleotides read TGCGCCAGCAGCCAAGAACGGGCAGATTACCAGCCCCAGCATTTT.

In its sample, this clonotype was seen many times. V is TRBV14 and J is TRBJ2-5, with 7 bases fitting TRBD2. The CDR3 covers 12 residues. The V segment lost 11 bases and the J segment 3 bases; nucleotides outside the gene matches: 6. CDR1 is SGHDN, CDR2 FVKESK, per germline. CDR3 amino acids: CAPGLAEETQYF. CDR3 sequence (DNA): TGTGCCCCCGGGCTAGCGGAAGAGACCCAGTACTTC.

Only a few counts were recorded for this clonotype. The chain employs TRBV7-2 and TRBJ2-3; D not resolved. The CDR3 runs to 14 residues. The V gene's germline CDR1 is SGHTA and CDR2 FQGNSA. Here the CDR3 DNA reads TGTGCTATACGACAAGCTTCGGTTCCAGATACGCAGTATTTT. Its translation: CAIRQASVPDTQYF.

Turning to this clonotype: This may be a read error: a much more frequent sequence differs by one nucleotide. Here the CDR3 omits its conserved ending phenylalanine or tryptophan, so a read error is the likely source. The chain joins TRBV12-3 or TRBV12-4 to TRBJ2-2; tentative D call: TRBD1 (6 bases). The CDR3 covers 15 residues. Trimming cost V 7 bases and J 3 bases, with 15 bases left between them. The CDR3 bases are TGTGCCAGCATTACAGGGATAGGATACACCGGGGAGCTGTTTTCT. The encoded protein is CASITGIGYTGELFS.

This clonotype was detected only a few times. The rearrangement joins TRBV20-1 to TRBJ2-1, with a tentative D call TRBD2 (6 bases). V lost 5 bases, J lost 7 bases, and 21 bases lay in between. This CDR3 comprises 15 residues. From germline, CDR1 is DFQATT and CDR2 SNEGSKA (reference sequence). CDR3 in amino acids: CSAYGLRLGGNEQFF. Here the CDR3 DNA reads TGCAGTGCTTACGGCCTTCGACTAGGAGGAAATGAGCAGTTCTTC.

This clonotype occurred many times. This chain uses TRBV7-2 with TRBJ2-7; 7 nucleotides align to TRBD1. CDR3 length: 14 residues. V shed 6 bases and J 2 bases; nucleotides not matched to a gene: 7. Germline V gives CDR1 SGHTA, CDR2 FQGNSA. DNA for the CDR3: TGTGCCAGCAGGACGACGACAGGGCCCTACGAGCAGTACTTC. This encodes CASRTTTGPYEQYF.

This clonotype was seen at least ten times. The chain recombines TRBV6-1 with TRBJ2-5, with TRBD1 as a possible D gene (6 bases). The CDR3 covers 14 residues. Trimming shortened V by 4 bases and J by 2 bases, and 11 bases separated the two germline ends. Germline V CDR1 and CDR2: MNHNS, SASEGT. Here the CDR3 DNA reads TGTGCCAGCAGTGTAGGGGGAAAACAAGAGACCCAGTACTTC. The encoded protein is CASSVGGKQETQYF.

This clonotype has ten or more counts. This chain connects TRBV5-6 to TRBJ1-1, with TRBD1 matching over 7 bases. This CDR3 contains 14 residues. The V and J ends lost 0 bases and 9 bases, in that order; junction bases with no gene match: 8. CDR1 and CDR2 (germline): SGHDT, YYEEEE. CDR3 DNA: TGTGCCAGCAGCTTGGCCCAGACAGGGAGCAAAGCTTTCTTT. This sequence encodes CASSLAQTGSKAFF. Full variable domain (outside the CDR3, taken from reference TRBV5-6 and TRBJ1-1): DAGVTQSPTHLIKTRGQQVTLRCSPKSGHDTVSWYQQALGQGPQFIFQYYEEEERQRGNFPDRFSGHQFPNYSSELNVNALLLGDSALYLCASSLAQTGSKAFFGQGTRLTVV.

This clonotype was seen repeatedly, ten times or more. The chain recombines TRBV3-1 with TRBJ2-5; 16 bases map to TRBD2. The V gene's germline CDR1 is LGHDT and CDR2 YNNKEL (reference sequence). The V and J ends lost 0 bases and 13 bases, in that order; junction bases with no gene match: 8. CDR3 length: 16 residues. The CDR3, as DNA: TGTGCCAGCAGCCAAGAGCCCGGGACTAGCGGGGGGGCCGGGTACTTC. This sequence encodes CASSQEPGTSGGAGYF.

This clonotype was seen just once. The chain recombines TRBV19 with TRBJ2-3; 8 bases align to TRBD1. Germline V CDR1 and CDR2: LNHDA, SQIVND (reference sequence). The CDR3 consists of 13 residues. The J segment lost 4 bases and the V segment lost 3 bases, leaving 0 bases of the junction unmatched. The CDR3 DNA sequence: TGTGCCAGTAGTATCAGGGGGCCAGATACGCAGTATTTT. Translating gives CASSIRGPDTQYF.

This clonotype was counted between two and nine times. CDR3 sequence: CASSPTGVEAFF. The CDR3 DNA is TGTGCCAGCAGTCCGACGGGTGTTGAAGCTTTCTTT. This chain links TRBV27 with TRBJ1-1; D is unclear. The CDR3 is 12 residues long. Trimming took off 5 bases at V and 7 bases at J, with 11 bases between the two ends. Germline CDR1 is MNHEY and CDR2 is SMNVEV (reference sequence).

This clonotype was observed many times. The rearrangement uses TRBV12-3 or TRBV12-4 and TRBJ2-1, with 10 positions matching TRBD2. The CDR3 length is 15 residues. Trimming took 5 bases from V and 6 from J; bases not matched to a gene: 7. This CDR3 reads CASSRTSGPTNEQFF. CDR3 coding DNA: TGTGCCAGCAGTCGGACTAGCGGCCCGACCAATGAGCAGTTCTTC.

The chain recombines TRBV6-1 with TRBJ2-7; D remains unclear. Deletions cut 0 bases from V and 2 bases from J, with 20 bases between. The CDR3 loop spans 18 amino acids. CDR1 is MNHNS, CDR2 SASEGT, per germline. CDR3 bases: TGTGCCAGCAGTGAAGCTGCCCTCACTGGAACCAGGACCTACGAGCAGTACTTC. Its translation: CASSEAALTGTRTYEQYF.

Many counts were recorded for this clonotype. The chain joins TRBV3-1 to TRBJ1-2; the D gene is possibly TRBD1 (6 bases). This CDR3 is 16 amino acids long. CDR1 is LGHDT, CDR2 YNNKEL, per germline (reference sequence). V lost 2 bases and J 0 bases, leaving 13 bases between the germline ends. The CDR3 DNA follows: TGTGCCAGCAGCCAACTACAGGGAGATCCTAACTATGGCTACACCTTC. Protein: CASSQLQGDPNYGYTF.

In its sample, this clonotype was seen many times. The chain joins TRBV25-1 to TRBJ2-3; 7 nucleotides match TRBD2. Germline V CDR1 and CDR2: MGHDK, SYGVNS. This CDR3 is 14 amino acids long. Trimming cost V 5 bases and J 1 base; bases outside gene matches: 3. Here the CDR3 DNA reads TGTGCCAGCAGTAATGCGGGGGGCACAGATACGCAGTATTTT. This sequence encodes CASSNAGGTDTQYF.

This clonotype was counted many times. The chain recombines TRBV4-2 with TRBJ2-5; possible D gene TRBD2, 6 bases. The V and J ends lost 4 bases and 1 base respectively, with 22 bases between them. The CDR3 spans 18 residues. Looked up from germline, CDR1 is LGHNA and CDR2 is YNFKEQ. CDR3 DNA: TGTGCCAGCAGCCCCGAAGGACTAACCAATACCCCCCAAGAGACCCAGTACTTC. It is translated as CASSPEGLTNTPQETQYF.

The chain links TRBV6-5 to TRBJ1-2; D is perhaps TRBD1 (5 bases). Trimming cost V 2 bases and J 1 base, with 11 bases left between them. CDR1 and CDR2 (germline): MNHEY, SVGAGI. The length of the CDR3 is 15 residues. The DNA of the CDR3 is TGTGCCAGCAGTTACGATCCAGGGCGTAACTATGGCTACACCTTC. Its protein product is CASSYDPGRNYGYTF.

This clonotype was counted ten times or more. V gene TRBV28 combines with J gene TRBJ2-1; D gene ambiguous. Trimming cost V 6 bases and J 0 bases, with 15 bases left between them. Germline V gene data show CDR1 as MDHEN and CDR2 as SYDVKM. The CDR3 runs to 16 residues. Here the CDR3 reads CASSSPGRLSYNEQFF. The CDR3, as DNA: TGTGCCAGCAGCTCACCAGGACGGCTCTCCTACAATGAGCAGTTCTTC.

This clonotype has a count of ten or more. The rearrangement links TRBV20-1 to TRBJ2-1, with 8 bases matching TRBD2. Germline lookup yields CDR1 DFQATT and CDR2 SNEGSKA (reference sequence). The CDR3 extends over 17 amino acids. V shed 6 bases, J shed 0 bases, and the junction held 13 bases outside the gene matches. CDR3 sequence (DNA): TGCAGTGCACGGACTAGCTACTTCGGGGGCTCCTACAATGAGCAGTTCTTC. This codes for CSARTSYFGGSYNEQFF.

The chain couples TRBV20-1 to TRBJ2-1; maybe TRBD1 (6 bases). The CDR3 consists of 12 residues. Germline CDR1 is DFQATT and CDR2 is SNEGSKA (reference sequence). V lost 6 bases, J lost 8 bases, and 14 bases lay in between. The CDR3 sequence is CSAGTLGDEQFF. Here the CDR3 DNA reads TGCAGTGCAGGGACACTTGGGGATGAGCAGTTCTTC.